The entry that follows covers one TCR beta chain sequence. Its antigen is unknown. Per-base qualities were not stored, and no clone one base away is much larger. The CDR1 and CDR2 encoded by the germline V gene are SNHLY and FYNNEI. The CDR3 holds 13 amino acids from the cysteine to the phenylalanine. The retained sequence is limited to the CDR3, 39 bases, with the frame set at the first base. Trimming takes 8 bases from V and 3 bases from J, and the germline ends sit 13 bases apart. Libraries were made using the immunoSEQ multiplex PCR assay. A mixture of 60 forward primers for TCR Vbeta segments and 13 reverse primers for TCR Jbeta segments was used in the multiplex PCR. A multiplex PCR assay on genomic DNA amplified the CDR3 region of rearranged TCR beta genes. Amplified TCR beta libraries were sequenced as 87-base-pair reads on the Illumina HiSeq System. Regarding the original processing steps: In a later analysis, tens of millions of unique TCR beta chains were counted across the roughly 700 repertoires, and roughly 10 million of these chains were shared by at least two donors. To remove PCR and sequencing errors, raw reads were error-corrected and collapsed into unique sequences using a nearest-neighbor algorithm that merged closely related sequences. To assign V, D and J gene segments, CDR3 sequences were aligned to IMGT reference sequences. For a sequence to be retained, at least a six-nucleotide match to both a V gene segment and a J gene segment was required. Rearrangements were classified as productive when the CDR3 lacked stop codons and remained in frame with V and J, and all other rearrangements were classified as non-productive. Following IMGT convention, CDR3 was defined as the stretch from the second conserved V-encoded cysteine to the conserved J-encoded phenylalanine. Sequences without an unambiguous match to a single V gene segment were excluded from the earlier analysis of about 600 of the donors. In an earlier analysis of some 590 of the donors, a V segment was called functional when productive rearrangements were above 56.7%, and segregating when the standard deviation between donors exceeded 5%. A statistical classification framework was developed to diagnose cytomegalovirus status using the catalog of TCR beta chain sequences. V and J gene assignment, in a later analysis, came from comparing TCR nucleotide sequences with IMGT/GENE-DB human TR gene sequences. A later analysis assigned CDR3 sequences and most-parsimonious VDJ recombination scenarios with the TCRdist pipeline. In a later analysis, every TCR beta chain was defined by the combination of its CDR3 amino acid sequence and its V-gene family, and reads without a unique V-gene family were dropped. In a later analysis, several hundred highly shared, low-generation-probability nucleotide sequences were removed to address suspected cross-contamination and a sequencing artifact. In a later analysis, a clonal expansion index was calculated for each public chain from normalized within-repertoire ranks of inferred template counts. Generation probabilities in a later analysis came from a VDJ recombination model fitted to out-of-frame rearrangements, and those results were checked against IGoR. Hypergeometric tests were used in a later analysis to score TCR-TCR, TCR-HLA and TCR-CMV co-occurrence, with a repertoire-size bias correction applied to the TCR pairs. False discovery rates were estimated in a later analysis by permuting HLA or CMV assignments 20 times. In a later analysis, co-occurring TCRs were grouped using DBSCAN, with TCRdist sequence similarity added in when clustering inside HLA-allele-positive subsets. Repertoires with fewer than 30,000 or more than 120,000 public chains, plus five repertoires with anomalous nucleotide sharing, were excluded from co-occurrence clustering. Held by TCRdb, this immuneACCESS table contains in-frame sequences only and omits some clones. Under half of the omission traces to an unresolved V gene where checked; the cause of the rest is unknown. Clone size and the V and J calls come from that table; the DNA yielded D and trimming. In this sample the table shows 150,000 or so clones, 65% to 75% of which occur a single time. The top ten hold about 2% of the sample.

This sample was included in a study of cytomegalovirus exposure and HLA in healthy donors (dated by TCRdb to 2016 to 2017). Background on the whole study: In an earlier analysis of roughly 590 of the donors, 276 Gb of sequence data and 90 million to 120 million unique TCR beta sequences from some 170 million T cells were reported. Genome-wide SNP genotypes for about 65% of the roughly 700 donors were used in a later genetic analysis, which treated that subset as a discovery cohort. Rather than drawing on any new phenotypic data, the later analysis identified candidate immune exposures from TCR beta sequences and the way those sequences occurred across donors. Across around 400 genotyped donors of the cohort, an average of about 250,000 unique TCR beta nucleotide sequences per donor were sequenced, and 15% to 20% of those sequences were non-productive. High-throughput TCR immunosequencing, statistical association of individual TCRs with disease status, and machine learning were combined to predict cytomegalovirus infection status. In a later analysis, previously published TCR beta repertoires from 666 donors were re-analyzed and high-resolution HLA genotyping was added so that TCR occurrence patterns could be studied. A handful of DR-DQ haplotypes were handled as single units for association and clustering because linkage in the cohort was strong. All discovery cohort repertoires had been generated on a single sequencing platform. Alongside the repertoire data, information on donor age, sex, ethnicity and CMV serostatus was compiled. The number of typed donors differed by locus: roughly 620-630 for A, B, C, DRB1 and DQB1; approximately 540 for DQA1; around 610 for DPA1; and roughly 450 for DPB1. The study used immunosequencing to profile the T cell repertoires of approximately 690 subjects and linked those repertoires to cytomegalovirus serostatus. Both class I and class II loci were covered by HLA typing, at four-digit resolution. Among the roughly 430 genotyped donors, around 79% belonged to the genetic ancestry cluster associated with self-reported Caucasian donors. Along with the approximately 700-subject first cohort, a separate validation cohort of approximately 110 different subjects was used. An earlier analysis of 500 to 650 of the donors applied high-throughput TCR beta sequencing to assess whether each TCR beta V gene segment acted as functional or pseudogenic. The aim of the study was to test whether cataloging public T cell receptors could identify signatures of past pathogen exposure. Approximately 310 gigabases of sequencing data and 70 million to 95 million unique TCR sequences made up an early release that covered several hundred HLA-typed donors.

Broad study findings and their caveats: According to a later analysis, TCR association rates differed among HLA loci, with DRB1 alleles showing the most associated TCRs and HLA-C alleles showing the fewest. In an earlier analysis of 587 of the donors, most TCR beta V segments were observed in productive rearrangements about 87% or about 30% of the time, broadly matching IMGT annotations. Because HLA typing was missing for some donors at each locus, association tests included only the typed subset. In both the original and validation cohorts, the classifier was reported to diagnose cytomegalovirus status with high specificity and sensitivity. Linkage disequilibrium might explain the correlated functional status among segregating V segments, but an unknown experimental factor could not be ruled out. For the cohort, immune exposure information was limited to CMV serostatus. In a later analysis, HLA-associated TCR beta chains showed more clonal expansion and lower generation probabilities than non-associated chains that were equally common. The study gave a list of 150 to 200 TCR beta chains associated with cytomegalovirus. A later analysis reported that several top co-occurrence clusters appeared linked to parvovirus B19, influenza, CMV and Epstein-Barr virus. In a later genetic analysis, fewer N-insertions in productive TCRs were reported among donors in an Asian-associated ancestry cluster than the approximately 710-donor mean. Roughly uniform sequencing depth across donors was assumed in presence/absence analyses, although this assumption may not hold. A further reported finding was that TCR beta sequences accurately predicted the HLA-A and HLA-B alleles for most subjects in the first cohort. A cluster of highly shared sequence variants was judged likely to represent a technical artifact of the sequencing pipeline. At a false discovery rate of 0.05, a later analysis linked under 20,000 TCR beta sequences to specific HLA alleles. In a later genetic analysis, a missense DCLRE1C variant was associated with V-gene and J-gene trimming of TCR beta chains, and the association was replicated in an independent cohort. In this cohort, only TCR beta chains were sequenced, and detectable features were limited by the absence of alpha or paired-chain data. A later analysis found that most CMV-associated TCR beta chains appeared HLA-restricted, with HLA associations seemingly driven largely by CMV exposure. The authors suggested that the approach could potentially be generalized to other disease states and immunological phenotypes. The earlier analysis of 587 of the donors excluded approximately 17 rarely observed V segments, including chromosome 9 orphons, because counts were too low. When HLA alleles, especially DR and DQ, strongly co-occurred, TCR associations were difficult to assign to individual alleles. Some IMGT-functional V segments, including TRBV6-2 and TRBV6-3, could not be distinguished by the 87-base-pair reads and were therefore excluded. Most TCR sequences were observed very rarely across donors, whereas some public TCRs were present in many individuals. Three of the identified cytomegalovirus-associated TCR beta chains were confirmed in vitro to be specific for cytomegalovirus antigens.

The cohort consisted of approximately 670 healthy bone marrow donors. All cohort members were sampled while nominally healthy, although unrecorded immune exposures were likely present. The donor tested CMV seronegative and was one of the 352 seronegative cohort members. A peripheral blood sample was collected from each donor, and TCR beta sequencing was performed on peripheral blood mononuclear cells. The Qiagen DNeasy Blood Extraction Kit was used to extract genomic DNA from the blood cell samples. This TCR was sampled from a man between 25 and 39 years old in good health and CMV-seronegative. Recombination joined TRBV2 with TRBJ1-1; no D gene call is confident. Sequencing was carried out using PBMCs. The sequenced DNA: TGTGCCAGCGAAGGACTGGGCGACACTGAAGCTTTCTTT. This translates into CASEGLGDTEAFF. Beyond the CDR3, the reference TRBV2 and TRBJ1-1 genes provide the residues; the full variable domain reads: EPEVTQTPSHQVTQMGQEVILRCVPISNHLYFYWYRQILGQKVEFLVSFYNNEISEKSEIFDDQFSVERPDGSNFTLKIRSTKLEDSAMYFCASEGLGDTEAFFGQGTRLTVV.